This TCR beta chain was observed in a study of chemoradiotherapy in HPV16-positive cancers. Generated by immunoSEQ multiplex PCR, the TCRdb table keeps only in-frame clones and is missing some. The data contain about 12,000 clones, around 87% of them singletons. A note on this clone: The antigen remains undetermined.

Points from the study as a whole: Better recurrence-free survival went with HPV-responsive T-cell expansion in HPV16-positive patients. During treatment, candidate HPV-specific clones and E7-related motifs expanded in tumor.

Per germline, CDR1 LNHNV and CDR2 YYDKDF (reference sequence). V was clipped by 2 bases and J by 1 base; unmatched bases: 14. The CDR3 consists of 19 residues. The TCR sequence derives from a human donor with HPV-associated anogenital cancer. The material was obtained from a patient who underwent chemoradiotherapy. The chain employs TRBV15 and TRBJ2-3; 8 bases map to TRBD1. In nucleotides, the CDR3 is TGTGCCACCAGCAGACTAAAGACAACAGGGGGATGGCGCACAGATACGCAGTATTTT. Protein product: CATSRLKTTGGWRTDTQYF.